The T cell receptor (beta chain) described here comes from a study of CD8 T cells in ankylosing spondylitis. Study-wide points: A TCR beta motif of several highly homologous variants appeared characteristic of ankylosing spondylitis blood. In reactive arthritis synovial fluid and blood, some motif variants had been reported before.

TCRdb used MiXCR to reprocess the 5' RACE reads, holding one entry per CDR3 protein. The sample records about 220,000 distinct CDR3 sequences, around 6.6% being singletons. Ten or more counts support this clonotype. Its antigen is undetermined. Trimming stripped 5 bases from V and 1 base from J, with 15 bases between. This CDR3 spans 16 amino acids. Germline V CDR1 and CDR2: SGHAT, FQNNGV. The chain employs TRBV11-2 and TRBJ2-4, with TRBD2 as a possible D gene (5 bases). This receptor was obtained from a male donor with ankylosing spondylitis. Material: blood, either unsorted or a sorted T cell fraction (not recorded which). CDR3 DNA: TGTGCCAGCAGCATAAAAGCGGCCGGGGCCAAAAACATTCAGTACTTC. Translated, it gives CASSIKAAGAKNIQYF.